A selection of T cell receptor beta chains follows, all from one sample in a study of siplizumab effects on memory and regulatory T cells. Clones were sequenced by immunoSEQ multiplex PCR, and TCRdb holds only the in-frame ones, with some missing. The sample contains more than 90,000 clones, about nine tenths of which appear only once. The specimen was non-Treg CD4+ T cells sorted from blood. All receptors come from a human donor in good health. Each CDR3 is given with its conserved first and last residue. A D gene is named only where the DNA matches it firmly. Size tells how often a clone was seen (once, few, many) or the class of an expanded clone, and some rows leave it out.

>TRBJ1-5|TRBV5-1|.|.
TGCGCCAGCAGCTTGGAGGGACTTAATCAGCCCCAGCATTTT
CASSLEGLNQPQHF
>TRBJ2-7|TRBV9|.|.
TGTGCCAGCAGCGACCCCCCCGTGAGGAGGTCGTTCTACGAGCAGTACTTC
CASSDPPVRRSFYEQYF
>TRBJ2-3|TRBV5-1|.|.
TGCGCCAGCAGCCCACTGGGGGCGGGAGACGCAGATACGCAGTATTTT
CASSPLGAGDADTQYF
>TRBJ2-2|TRBV11-3|.|.
TGTGCCAGCAGTCCCGGACAGAGGAACACCGGGGAGCTGTTTTTT
CASSPGQRNTGELFF
>TRBJ2-5|TRBV30|.|.
TGTGCCTGGAGTGGGGTGGAGACCCAGTACTTC
CAWSGVETQYF
>TRBJ2-2|TRBV6-5|.|TRBD1
TGTGCCGCCTCGAGGACAGGGCGTGGGGGGGAGCTGTTTTTT
CAASRTGRGGELFF
>TRBJ2-7|TRBV30|.|.
TGTGCCTGGGGCGAGGAGGTGTTACAGTACTTC
CAWGEEVLQYF
>TRBJ2-7|TRBV4-2|.|TRBD2
TGTGCCAGCAGCCAAGATCGGGGGAGGACTAGCGGGAGTTTCGACGAGCAGTACTTC
CASSQDRGRTSGSFDEQYF
>TRBJ1-2|TRBV7-6|once|.
TGTGCCAGCAGCTTAGCTGAGAGTTGGGGGGTCGACTACACCTTC
CASSLAESWGVDYTF
>TRBJ2-1|TRBV30|once|TRBD2
TGTGCCTGGAGTGTACTAGCGGGAGGAGAGCAGTTCTTC
CAWSVLAGGEQFF
>TRBJ1-4|TRBV29-1|few|TRBD1
TGCAGCGTTGGCGACAGGGGTAATGAAAAACTGTTTTTT
CSVGDRGNEKLFF